The 30 T cell receptor beta chains in this list originate from one sample, sequenced in a study of blood T cells in healthy people across ages (dated by TCRdb to between 2014 and 2016). The protocol used for the library was 5' RACE. The instrument given in TCRdb is Illumina HiSeq 2500. A second PCR of about 7 to 12 cycles was performed with a sample-barcoded 5' primer and a J-beta primer mix. TCRdb redid the processing of the public reads, applying fastp at Q25 and MiXCR, and retained in-frame beta chains. Every entry covers one CDR3 protein and lists the most common genes and DNA from its rows. Present in this sample are around 780,000 distinct CDR3 sequences, around three fifths of which were seen just once. Clones ranked in the top ten supply under 30% of the sample. The sequencing sample was made of blood. Every receptor here comes from a man in his forties in good health.

This clonotype was seen only a few times. CDR3 coding DNA: TGTGCCAGCAGCCCCCCGGACAGGGCCTCCTACGAGCAGTACTTC. Its translation: CASSPPDRASYEQYF. The rearrangement uses TRBV7-9 and TRBJ2-7; the match to TRBD1 covers 8 bases. Germline CDR1 reads SEHNR; CDR2 reads FQNEAQ (reference sequence). The length of the CDR3 is 15 residues. With V trimmed by 5 bases and J by 0 bases, 6 bases remained unmatched.

The rearrangement links TRBV29-1 to TRBJ2-7, with D perhaps being TRBD1 or TRBD2 (6 bases each). CDR3 length: 12 residues. Trimming stripped 4 bases from V and 10 bases from J, with 17 bases between. Germline values: CDR1 SQVTM, CDR2 ANQGSEA. CDR3: CSVVDRREAQYF. The DNA of the CDR3 is TGCAGCGTTGTTGACAGGAGGGAGGCCCAGTACTTC.

This clonotype has more than one count but fewer than ten. The rearrangement joins TRBV7-2 to TRBJ2-1, with D hard to call. V lost 5 bases, J lost 1 base, and 9 bases lay in between. CDR3 length equals 14 residues. Germline assignment: CDR1 SGHTA and CDR2 FQGNSA. CDR3 nucleotides: TGTGCCAGCAGCCCTACGAGGTCCTACAATGAGCAGTTCTTC. This translates into CASSPTRSYNEQFF.

This sequence joins TRBV29-1 and TRBJ2-5, with 8 bases identical to TRBD2. The CDR3 is 13 residues long. Germline V CDR1 and CDR2: SQVTM, ANQGSEA. Unmatched junction bases numbered 15, after V lost 7 bases and J lost 11 bases. CDR3 nucleotide sequence: TGCAGCGCCGGGGGGGGCCCCTACAATGAGCAGTACTTC. Translating it yields CSAGGGPYNEQYF. Full variable domain (rest looked up from reference TRBV29-1 and TRBJ2-5): SAVISQKPSRDICQRGTSLTIQCQVDSQVTMMFWYRQQPGQSLTLIATANQGSEATYESGFVIDKFPISRPNLTFSTLTVSNMSPEDSSIYLCSAGGGPYNEQYFGPGTRLLVL.

DNA for the CDR3: TGTGCCAGCCGAGTGGGCCTGGGAGGCTACACCTTC. Residues: CASRVGLGGYTF. This chain connects TRBV28 to TRBJ1-2; D uncertain. From germline, CDR1 is MDHEN and CDR2 SYDVKM. V lost 8 bases to trimming and J lost 8 bases, with 15 bases between them. This CDR3 has 12 amino acids.

This clonotype was picked up a small number of times. The rearrangement uses TRBV4-3 and TRBJ2-7, with TRBD2 identical over 9 bases. CDR3 size: 15 residues. Trimming removed 0 bases from V and 5 bases from J; junction bases left unmatched: 5. Per germline, CDR1 LGHNA and CDR2 YSLEER. The CDR3 nucleotides are TGCGCCAGCAGCCAAGATGGGGTAGCGGGGGACGAGCAGTACTTC. Residues: CASSQDGVAGDEQYF.

The V and J genes are TRBV9 and TRBJ2-7; TRBD1 might be the D (6 bases). This CDR3 has 14 residues. V was clipped by 0 bases and J by 5 bases, with 12 bases between them. Germline CDR1 reads SGDLS; CDR2 reads YYNGEE. In nucleotides, the CDR3 is TGTGCCAGCAGCGTAGGGCAGGGGAACGACGAGCAGTACTTC. It codes for CASSVGQGNDEQYF.

This clonotype was picked up a small number of times. The V gene is TRBV15, the J gene TRBJ1-6, with D unclear. V was shortened by 6 bases and J by 6 bases, with 9 bases between the two germline ends. Looked up from germline, CDR1 is LNHNV and CDR2 is YYDKDF (reference sequence). The CDR3 spans 13 residues. The CDR3 DNA follows: TGTGCCACCAGTACCGGCGTTAATTCACCCCTCCACTTT. Protein: CATSTGVNSPLHF.

The chain has TRBV12-3 or TRBV12-4 and TRBJ1-5; D might be TRBD1 (5 bases). The V end was cut by 6 bases, the J end by 4 bases, with 10 bases between. The CDR3 has 13 amino acids. In DNA form, the CDR3 reads TGTGCCAGCAGCGTACAGGCAAATCAGCCCCAGCATTTT. Translated: CASSVQANQPQHF.

This clonotype was seen once. The genes are TRBV2 and TRBJ2-7; no clear D. CDR1 SNHLY and CDR2 FYNNEI come from the germline V gene. Trimming cost V 8 bases and J 0 bases, with 11 bases left between them. The length of the CDR3 is 13 residues. Here the CDR3 reads CASADFSSYEQYF. The CDR3, as DNA: TGTGCCAGCGCCGACTTTAGCTCCTACGAGCAGTACTTC.

This clonotype was seen a handful of times. The V gene is TRBV6-5, the J gene TRBJ2-5; a possible D gene is TRBD1 (6 bases). The J call may be in error: the DNA end matches TRBJ2-7 better. The CDR3 contains 15 residues. Germline lookup yields CDR1 MNHEY and CDR2 SVGAGI. The CDR3 reads CASSYSQGNSHEQYF. In DNA form, the CDR3 reads TGTGCCAGCAGTTACTCACAGGGAAATTCCCACGAGCAGTACTTC.

The rearrangement joins TRBV20-1 to TRBJ1-4; D not certain. This CDR3 has 14 residues. CDR1 is DFQATT, CDR2 SNEGSKA, per germline (reference sequence). Between the trimmed V and J ends, which lost 3 bases and 7 bases, there was a span of 15 bases. The CDR3 sequence is CSASLPGAPEKLFF. The CDR3 region has the DNA TGCAGTGCTAGCCTGCCGGGAGCTCCTGAAAAACTGTTTTTT.

This sequence joins TRBV5-1 and TRBJ1-4; D is unresolved. The CDR3 sequence is 15 residues long. Germline V gene data show CDR1 as SGHRS and CDR2 as YFSETQ. V dropped 1 base and J dropped 4 bases, with 11 bases sitting between them. The CDR3 is CASSLRGTDNEKLFF. The CDR3 region has the DNA TGCGCCAGCAGCTTGCGGGGAACCGATAATGAAAAACTGTTTTTT.

This clonotype was detected a few times. V gene TRBV14 combines with J gene TRBJ1-1, with D maybe TRBD1 (6 bases). The CDR3 contains 13 residues. CDR1 SGHDN and CDR2 FVKESK come from the germline V gene. V shed 4 bases and J shed 2 bases, with 8 bases lying between them. The CDR3 DNA follows: TGTGCCAGCAGCCGGACAGACAACACTGAAGCTTTCTTT. Amino acids: CASSRTDNTEAFF. Full variable domain (missing parts from reference TRBV14 and TRBJ1-1): EAGVTQFPSHSVIEKGQTVTLRCDPISGHDNLYWYRRVMGKEIKFLLHFVKESKQDESGMPNNRFLAERTGGTYSTLKVQPAELEDSGVYFCASSRTDNTEAFFGQGTRLTVV.

V and J are TRBV27 and TRBJ2-5, with 11 positions matching TRBD2. J was trimmed by 2 bases and V by 4 bases; bases with no gene match: 6. This CDR3 is 16 amino acids long. Germline V gene lookup returns CDR1 MNHEY and CDR2 SMNVEV (reference sequence). CDR3 DNA sequence: TGTGCCAGCAGTTATAGACTAGCGGGAAGACAAGAGACCCAGTACTTC. Its protein product is CASSYRLAGRQETQYF.

The V and J genes are TRBV6-2 or TRBV6-3 and TRBJ2-1, with 11 bases identical to TRBD2. With 0 bases clipped from V and 6 bases from J, the junction kept 1 base outside the gene matches. Germline loops: CDR1 MNHEY, CDR2 SVGEGT. This CDR3 has 15 amino acids. In nucleotides, the CDR3 is TGTGCCAGCAGTTACTCACTAGCGGGAGTCAATGAGCAGTTCTTC. It specifies CASSYSLAGVNEQFF.

This clonotype was seen a handful of times. V usage is TRBV4-2 and J usage is TRBJ2-5; D perhaps matches TRBD2 (5 bases). This CDR3 contains 15 residues. In germline, CDR1 is LGHNA, CDR2 YNFKEQ. V dropped 2 bases and J dropped 0 bases, with 10 bases sitting between them. The CDR3 DNA reads as TGTGCCAGCAGCCAACTAGCAGCAAACCAAGAGACCCAGTACTTC. Its protein is CASSQLAANQETQYF.

The chain uses TRBV20-1 and TRBJ2-7; TRBD1 agrees at 7 bases. The germline CDR1 and CDR2 sequences are DFQATT and SNEGSKA (reference sequence). The CDR3 has 16 amino acids. The V and J ends lost 1 base and 4 bases, in that order; junction bases with no gene match: 13. CDR3 in amino acids: CSARASRTGSVYEQYF. The CDR3 region has the DNA TGCAGTGCTAGAGCTTCGAGGACAGGATCGGTATACGAGCAGTACTTC.

This chain joins TRBV5-1 and TRBJ2-7; TRBD2 matches at 12 bases. The CDR3 length is 15 residues. Unmatched junction bases numbered 9, after V lost 5 bases and J lost 6 bases. From germline, CDR1 is SGHRS and CDR2 YFSETQ. The CDR3 protein is CASRVLTSGRGEQYF. CDR3 bases: TGCGCCAGCAGAGTACTGACTAGCGGGAGAGGCGAGCAGTACTTC.

The chain employs TRBV4-2 and TRBJ1-4; tentative D call: TRBD1 (6 bases). Germline CDR1 and CDR2: LGHNA and YNFKEQ. The germline V and J ends were trimmed by 4 bases and 8 bases, with 14 bases remaining between them. CDR3 length: 14 amino acids. Written as DNA, the CDR3 is TGTGCCAGCAGCCCGCCGGGACAACGGGAAAAACTGTTTTTT. This encodes CASSPPGQREKLFF.

The chain uses TRBV24-1 and TRBJ2-5, with D perhaps matching TRBD1 or TRBD2 (5 bases each). Germline V gene sequence: CDR1 KGHDR, CDR2 SFDVKD. Trimming took 5 bases from V and 5 from J, leaving 20 bases between them. The CDR3 covers 16 residues. This CDR3 reads CATSGPDRLRGETQYF. DNA for the CDR3: TGTGCCACCAGTGGGCCCGACAGATTAAGAGGGGAGACCCAGTACTTC.

The chain carries TRBV20-1 and TRBJ2-3; weak D call: TRBD1 (6 bases). Germline CDR1 reads DFQATT; CDR2 reads SNEGSKA (reference sequence). V was shortened by 3 bases and J by 2 bases, with 9 bases between the two germline ends. This CDR3 comprises 13 residues. The CDR3 region has the DNA TGCAGTGCTAGTGTGGGGGCCACAGATACGCAGTATTTT. Translation: CSASVGATDTQYF.

This chain links TRBV27 with TRBJ2-5; no reliable D call. Judging by the DNA end, TRBJ2-7 fits better; the J call may be wrong. Germline V gene data show CDR1 as MNHEY and CDR2 as SMNVEV (reference sequence). CDR3 length: 10 amino acids. This CDR3 is CASRKGEQYF. In DNA form, the CDR3 reads TGTGCCAGCAGGAAGGGCGAGCAGTACTTC.

This clonotype is medium-sized by share. The gene calls are TRBV7-2 and TRBJ2-7; 14 bases fit TRBD2. The CDR3 is 17 amino acids. V was pared by 2 bases and J by 2 bases, with 5 bases of the junction left unmatched. The germline CDR1 and CDR2 sequences are SGHTA and FQGNSA. The chain's CDR3 is CASSLLTSGRGTYEQYF. The CDR3 DNA is TGTGCCAGCAGCTTATTGACTAGCGGGAGGGGGACCTACGAGCAGTACTTC.

The chain's CDR3 is CASSFSIAGGDINEQFF. The CDR3 nucleotides read TGTGCCAGCAGTTTCAGCATAGCGGGGGGGGACATCAATGAGCAGTTCTTC. The chain combines TRBV28 with TRBJ2-1; 11 bases match TRBD2. Germline CDR1 and CDR2: MDHEN and SYDVKM. CDR3 length equals 17 residues. Trimming cost V 3 bases and J 6 bases; bases outside gene matches: 10. The full variable domain, its missing parts supplied by reference TRBV28 and TRBJ2-1, is DVKVTQSSRYLVKRTGEKVFLECVQDMDHENMFWYRQDPGLGLRLIYFSYDVKMKEKGDIPEGYSVSREKKERFSLILESASTNQTSMYLCASSFSIAGGDINEQFFGPGTRLTVL.

Only a few counts were recorded for this clonotype. The chain has TRBV7-2 and TRBJ2-1, with D maybe TRBD1 (5 bases). TRBJ2-7 matches the DNA end more closely, so the J call is doubtful. The CDR3 totals 16 residues. CDR1 and CDR2 from the germline V gene are SGHTA and FQGNSA. The CDR3 is CASSLVRTISYNEQYF. In DNA, the CDR3 is TGTGCCAGCAGCTTAGTTCGGACAATATCCTACAATGAGCAGTACTTC.

The chain recombines TRBV30 with TRBJ2-6; 7 bases agree with TRBD1. Looked up from germline, CDR1 is GTSNPN and CDR2 is SVGIG (reference sequence). With V trimmed by 4 bases and J by 3 bases, 6 bases remained unmatched. This CDR3 region has 15 residues. The CDR3 protein is CAWNKGASGANVLTF. The DNA for the CDR3 is TGTGCCTGGAATAAGGGGGCTAGTGGGGCCAACGTCCTGACTTTC.

This chain uses TRBV27 with TRBJ2-3; possibly TRBD2 for D (6 bases). The germline V gene encodes CDR1 MNHEY and CDR2 SMNVEV (reference sequence). Trimming removed 3 bases from V and 8 bases from J, with 12 bases in between. This CDR3 has 13 residues. The CDR3 DNA sequence: TGTGCCAGCAGTTTGGGGGGTTGGGGTACGCAGTATTTT. It encodes CASSLGGWGTQYF.

The chain has TRBV11-2 and TRBJ2-5; D possibly corresponds to TRBD2 (6 bases). The CDR3 extends over 13 amino acids. Trimming shortened V by 4 bases and J by 6 bases, and 12 bases separated the two germline ends. Germline V gene sequence: CDR1 SGHAT, CDR2 FQNNGV. The DNA of the CDR3 is TGTGCCAGCAGCTCAGGGACTGTCAAGACCCAGTACTTC. Amino acid sequence: CASSSGTVKTQYF.

This clonotype was picked up a small number of times. The CDR3 loop reads CASSLGLAGRADTQYF. CDR3 DNA sequence: TGCGCCAGCAGCTTGGGCCTAGCGGGGCGCGCAGATACGCAGTATTTT. The chain links TRBV5-1 to TRBJ2-3; 9 bases fit TRBD2. The germline CDR1 and CDR2 sequences are SGHRS and YFSETQ. The CDR3 loop spans 16 amino acids. Trimming cost V 0 bases and J 4 bases; bases outside gene matches: 6. Using reference TRBV5-1 and TRBJ2-3 for the parts outside the CDR3, the full variable domain is KAGVTQTPRYLIKTRGQQVTLSCSPISGHRSVSWYQQTPGQGLQFLFEYFSETQRNKGNFPGRFSGRQFSNSRSEMNVSTLELGDSALYLCASSLGLAGRADTQYFGPGTRLTVL.